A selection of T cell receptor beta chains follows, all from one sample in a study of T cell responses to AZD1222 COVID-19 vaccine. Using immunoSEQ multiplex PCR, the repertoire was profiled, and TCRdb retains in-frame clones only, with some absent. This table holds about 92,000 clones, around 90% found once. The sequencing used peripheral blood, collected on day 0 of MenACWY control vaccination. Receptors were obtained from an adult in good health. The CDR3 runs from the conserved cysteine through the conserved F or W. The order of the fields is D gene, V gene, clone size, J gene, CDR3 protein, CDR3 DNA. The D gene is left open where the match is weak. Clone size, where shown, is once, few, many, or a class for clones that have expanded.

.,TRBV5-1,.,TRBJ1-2,CASSHRDRNYGYTF,TGCGCCAGCAGCCACCGGGACCGTAACTATGGCTACACCTTC
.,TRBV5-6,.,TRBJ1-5,CASSERGDHQPQHF,TGTGCCAGCAGCGAGAGGGGAGACCATCAGCCCCAGCATTTT
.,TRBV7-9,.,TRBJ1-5,CASSLSRPGHQPQHF,TGTGCCAGCAGCTTATCACGGCCTGGTCATCAGCCCCAGCATTTT
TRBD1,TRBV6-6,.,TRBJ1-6,CASGGQGNSPLHF,TGTGCCAGCGGGGGACAGGGGAATTCACCCCTCCACTTT
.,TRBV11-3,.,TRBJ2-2,CASSKGTTVAGELFF,TGTGCCAGCAGCAAGGGGACAACTGTAGCCGGGGAGCTGTTTTTT
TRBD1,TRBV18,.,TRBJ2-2,CASSRSGTGGFGELFF,TGTGCCAGCTCACGATCCGGGACAGGGGGCTTCGGGGAGCTGTTTTTT
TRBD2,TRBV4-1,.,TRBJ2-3,CASSQDPGTRGPTDTQYF,TGCGCCAGCAGCCAAGATCCCGGGACTAGAGGACCCACAGATACGCAGTATTTT
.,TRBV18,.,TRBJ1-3,CASSPPNSGGSGNTIYF,TGTGCCAGCTCACCACCGAATTCTGGGGGCTCTGGAAACACCATATATTTT
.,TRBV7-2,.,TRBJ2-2,CASSFQGGRNTGELFF,TGTGCCAGCAGCTTCCAGGGGGGGCGGAACACCGGGGAGCTGTTTTTT
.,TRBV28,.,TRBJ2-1,CASSPSQGGYNEQFF,TGTGCCAGCAGCCCCTCACAGGGTGGATACAATGAGCAGTTCTTC
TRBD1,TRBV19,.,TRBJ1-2,CASSARQGGNYGYTF,TGTGCCAGTAGTGCGAGACAGGGAGGGAACTATGGCTACACCTTC
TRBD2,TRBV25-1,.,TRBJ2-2,CASKASGGGSAGELFF,TGTGCCAGCAAGGCTAGCGGGGGTGGTTCCGCCGGGGAGCTGTTTTTT
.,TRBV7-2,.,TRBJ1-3,CASSPDISGNTIYF,TGTGCCAGCAGTCCAGATATCTCTGGAAACACCATATATTTT
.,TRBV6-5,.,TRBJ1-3,CASRNRVAGNTIYF,TGTGCCAGCAGAAACAGGGTCGCCGGAAACACCATATATTTT
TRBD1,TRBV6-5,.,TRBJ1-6,CASSYGQGVSSPLHF,TGTGCCAGCAGTTACGGACAGGGAGTCTCATCACCCCTCCACTTT
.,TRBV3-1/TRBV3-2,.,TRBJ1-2,CASSISRTGGYTF,TGTGCCAGCAGCATCTCCAGAACCGGCGGCTACACCTTC
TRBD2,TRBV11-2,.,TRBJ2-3,CASRGEGLATDTQYF,TGTGCCAGCAGGGGGGAGGGCCTAGCGACAGATACGCAGTATTTT
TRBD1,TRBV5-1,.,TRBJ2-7,CASSLGGWDRAYEQYF,TGCGCCAGCAGCTTGGGGGGTTGGGACAGAGCCTACGAGCAGTACTTC
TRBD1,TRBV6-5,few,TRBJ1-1,CASRPQGAHTEAFF,TGTGCCAGCAGACCTCAGGGGGCGCACACTGAAGCTTTCTTT
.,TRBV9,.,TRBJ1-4,CASSVSTGSEKLFF,TGTGCCAGCAGCGTAAGCACAGGGAGTGAAAAACTGTTTTTT
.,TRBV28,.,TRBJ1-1,CASSFWGGALNTEAFF,TGTGCCAGCAGTTTCTGGGGGGGGGCTTTGAACACTGAAGCTTTCTTT
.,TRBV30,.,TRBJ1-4,CAWSVRANEKLFF,TGTGCCTGGAGTGTACGAGCGAACGAAAAACTGTTTTTT
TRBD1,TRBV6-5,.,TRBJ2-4,CASTWDRDDIQYF,TGTGCCAGCACTTGGGACAGGGATGACATTCAGTACTTC
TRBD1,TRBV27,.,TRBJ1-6,CASSGALQGNNSPLHF,TGTGCCAGCAGTGGAGCGCTACAGGGGAATAATTCACCCCTCCACTTT
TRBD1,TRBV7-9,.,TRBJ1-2,CASSRPGRGNYGYTF,TGTGCCAGCAGCCGCCCCGGCAGGGGGAACTATGGCTACACCTTC
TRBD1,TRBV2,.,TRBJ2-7,CASSDPGTGTYEQYF,TGTGCCAGCAGTGATCCCGGGACAGGGACCTACGAGCAGTACTTC
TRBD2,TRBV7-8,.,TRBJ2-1,CASSSATSGAYNEQFF,TGTGCCAGCAGCTCCGCGACTAGCGGGGCTTACAATGAGCAGTTCTTC
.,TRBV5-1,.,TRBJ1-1,CASSYRDRTPNAEAFF,TGCGCCAGCAGCTACCGAGACAGGACCCCGAACGCTGAAGCTTTCTTT